This TCR beta chain derives from a study of T-cell reconstitution after alpha-beta-depleted transplantation in children. The TCRbeta library incorporated unique molecular identifiers. MiXCR, applied by TCRdb to the PCR reads, yields one record per CDR3 protein. The table includes about 1,000,000 distinct CDR3 sequences, about 29% detected once. This clonotype was observed at least ten times. This CDR3 has 15 residues. Germline V gene data show CDR1 as SGHTA and CDR2 as FQGNSA. Trimming took off 4 bases at V and 0 bases at J, with 12 bases between the two ends. This receptor was obtained from a boy younger than two who had a stem cell transplant for SCID, so the T cells may come from the graft donor. The sample here was PBMCs, mostly from graft donor cells, taken 360 days after TCRalphabeta/CD19-depleted stem cell transplant. This chain connects TRBV7-2 to TRBJ1-2; D gene unclear. The CDR3 is CASSSRAPTNYGYTF. CDR3 DNA: TGTGCCAGCAGCTCTCGGGCACCAACTAACTATGGCTACACCTTC.